The entry below gives a single T cell receptor (beta chain) sequence along with its context. The antigen is not known. The sample is drawn from a study of OX40 agonist ivuxolimab in advanced cancers. Study overall: A male proportion of over 70% was recorded, with mean age about 60 years and range roughly 23 to 79. Three dose-escalation patients had partial responses: one with hepatocellular carcinoma and two with cutaneous melanoma. Broader study findings: The study observed clonal expansion of CD4+ and CD8+ blood T cells by week 6 at 0.1 to 3.0 mg/kg. Low levels of normalized T-cell clonal expansion also appeared in some nonresponders.

Germline assignment: CDR1 WNHNN and CDR2 SYGVQD (reference sequence). The ends were cut back, 4 bases at V and 2 bases at J, with 7 bases in the middle. CDR3 length: 13 amino acids. Data came from immunoSEQ multiplex PCR; TCRdb stores just in-frame clones and leaves some out. The sample has roughly 76,000 clones, about 88% seen once. The chain carries TRBV10-1 and TRBJ2-3, with D possibly TRBD2 on 5 matching bases. This sequence was found in an adult with an advanced solid tumor such as melanoma, head and neck, liver or kidney cancer. This sample comprised CD4+ or CD8+ T cells sorted from blood, obtained in a trial of the OX40 agonist ivuxolimab. The CDR3 bases are TGCGCCAGCAGTGCGGACTTCACAGATACGCAGTATTTT. Encoded protein: CASSADFTDTQYF.